The present TCR beta chain was sequenced within a study of cytomegalovirus exposure and HLA in healthy donors. Findings and caveats of the study: As was reported, the HLA-A and HLA-B alleles of most subjects were accurately predicted from TCR beta sequences. There were some public TCRs occurring in many donors, but most TCR sequences were rare. Cytomegalovirus association was assigned to approximately 180 TCR beta chains. CMV serostatus was the sole immune exposure data available.

The germline CDR1 and CDR2 sequences are SGHRS and YFSETQ. This CDR3 contains 14 residues. The V gene lost 4 bases and the J gene lost 8 bases, with 18 bases spanning the gap. PCR involved 60 Vbeta and 13 Jbeta primers. Using immunoSEQ multiplex PCR, the repertoire was profiled, and TCRdb retains in-frame clones only, with some absent. Here the sample spans some 100,000 clones, approximately 72% being singletons. Details on this clone: Its antigen is currently unknown.

The rearrangement uses TRBV5-1 and TRBJ2-5; D is possibly TRBD1 (5 bases). Sequenced input: PBMCs. The source of this sequence is a woman aged 40 to 50 in good health and CMV-seronegative. The CDR3 DNA follows: TGCGCCAGCAGCCCATCTGGGGCGCGGCCTACCCAGTACTTC. Its translation: CASSPSGARPTQYF.